Below, one T cell receptor (beta chain) is given with its context. Antigen unknown. The source of the sample is a study of T cell repertoires in cytomegalovirus infection. Study overall: Newly reported HLA-C-restricted and thoroughly characterized HLA-B-restricted CMV epitopes were employed. Based on public TCR beta signatures, there were indications of CMV infection and of a matching HLA type. Findings of the study overall: The cumulative frequency of public TCR beta families identified carriers of CMV plus the relevant HLA. Clonotypes of TCR beta that were HLA-C-restricted and CMV-specific dominated the ex vivo response.

One entry per CDR3 protein, called by TCRdb with MiXCR from the reads. The sample holds hundreds of thousands of distinct CDR3 sequences; approximately 46% are singletons and the top ten take around two fifths. This sequence originates from a human donor in good health (CMV status not recorded). Some clones in this sample may be carry-over from other donors' samples. Sequenced material: cultured PBMCs, taken from culture after CMV antigen stimulation.

DNA for the CDR3: TGCAGTGTCGGGACTTTTATTACAGATACGCAGTATTTT. Translating it yields CSVGTFITDTQYF. This chain uses TRBV20-1 with TRBJ2-3; a possible D gene is TRBD2 (6 bases). Trimming cost V 7 bases and J 3 bases, with 14 bases left between them. The germline V gene has CDR1 DFQATT and CDR2 SNEGSKA (reference sequence). The CDR3 has 13 amino acids.